The 3 T cell receptor beta chains given below trace back to one sample, sequenced in a study of control samples from healthy donors and cancer patients. Method: immunoSEQ multiplex PCR; TCRdb's copy keeps in-frame clones and lacks some. In the table there are 150,000 to 200,000 clones, about 90% of which are singletons. The sequenced material came from blood. These receptors were taken from a man in his thirties or forties in good health.

This clone has a handful of counts. V is TRBV19 and J is TRBJ2-7; the D is unclear. Germline V gene lookup returns CDR1 LNHDA and CDR2 SQIVND (reference sequence). The CDR3 is made up of 14 amino acids. Trimming pared 3 bases from V and 0 bases from J, leaving 9 bases between. This CDR3 reads CASSIGRSSYEQYF. The DNA for the CDR3 is TGTGCCAGTAGTATCGGACGGAGCTCCTACGAGCAGTACTTC.

The chain carries TRBV10-2 and TRBJ1-2, with D uncertain. Between the trimmed V and J ends, which lost 6 bases and 3 bases, there was a span of 17 bases. Germline CDR1 is WSHSY and CDR2 is SAAADI. The CDR3 runs 15 residues. The CDR3 DNA follows: TGCGCCAGCAGCGACCCAGGAGGAGGGCACTATGGCTACACCTTC. It translates to CASSDPGGGHYGYTF.

The chain carries TRBV7-6 and TRBJ1-4; 8 bases are shared with TRBD1. The V segment lost 10 bases and the J segment 8 bases; nucleotides outside the gene matches: 15. Germline V gene sequence: CDR1 SGHVS, CDR2 FNYEAQ. The CDR3 has 15 residues. In nucleotides, the CDR3 is TGTGCCACCTCACCAGGACAGGGAGAAGGAGAAAAACTGTTTTTT. It is translated as CATSPGQGEGEKLFF.